One and the same sample provided the 9 T cell receptor beta chains below, sequenced in a study of T cells in Graves' hyperthyroidism and ophthalmopathy. Amplification of TCR beta CDR3 regions was performed using RNA transcripts as template. A first-round RT-PCR of the TCR CDR3 used the HTBI primer set. Via MiXCR, TCRdb re-called the multiplex PCR reads, giving one row per CDR3 protein. The sample shows about 570,000 distinct CDR3 sequences, just over 45% of them seen only once. The sequenced material came from peripheral blood or thyroid tissue (not recorded which). These receptors were collected from an adult woman with Graves' disease, either hyperthyroidism or ophthalmopathy (not recorded which).

Note on this clonotype: At one boundary the junction diverges from the germline segment, which might be a read error. The V gene is TRBV5-1, the J gene TRBJ1-1; unclear D gene. Germline-derived CDR1 and CDR2 are SGHRS and YFSETQ. The CDR3 is 13 residues long. The CDR3 sequence is CASSFVRNIEAFF. The CDR3 region has the DNA TGCGCCAGCAGCTTCGTACGGAACATTGAAGCTTTCTTT.

This clonotype appeared many times. V and J are TRBV5-1 and TRBJ2-5, with D perhaps TRBD2 (6 bases). The germline V gene encodes CDR1 SGHRS and CDR2 YFSETQ. Trimming took off 0 bases at V and 2 bases at J, with 11 bases between the two ends. The CDR3 is made up of 15 amino acids. CDR3 region: CASSLDGRGQETQYF. CDR3 nucleotide sequence: TGCGCCAGCAGCTTGGATGGTCGGGGGCAAGAGACCCAGTACTTC.

The chain joins TRBV30 to TRBJ1-1; D not certain. This CDR3 contains 12 residues. Looked up from germline, CDR1 is GTSNPN and CDR2 is SVGIG (reference sequence). V lost 2 bases to trimming and J lost 0 bases, with 4 bases between them. DNA for the CDR3: TGTGCCTGGAGTACGTTGAACACTGAAGCTTTCTTT. It codes for CAWSTLNTEAFF.

As regards this clonotype: With a much larger clone just one base away, this may be a read error. The chain is built from TRBV4-3 and TRBJ1-6; D is uncertain. CDR3 length: 16 amino acids. Germline V gene lookup returns CDR1 LGHNA and CDR2 YSLEER. In DNA, the CDR3 is TGCGCCAGCAGCCAAGGGACGGAGATATATAATTCACACCTCCACTTT. It encodes CASSQGTEIYNSHLHF.

This clonotype was seen at least ten times. This chain uses TRBV10-3 with TRBJ1-1; possible D gene TRBD1, 6 bases. This CDR3 spans 14 amino acids. Per the germline V gene, CDR1 is ENHRY and CDR2 is SYGVKD. The V end was cut by 4 bases, the J end by 8 bases, with 17 bases between. The DNA of the CDR3 is TGTGCCATCAGTGCTCAGGGGATTGAGGGAGAAGCTTTCTTT. Encoded protein: CAISAQGIEGEAFF.

This rearrangement joins TRBV20-1 to TRBJ2-5; unclear D gene. Trimming cost V 0 bases and J 3 bases, with 8 bases left between them. The CDR3 spans 13 residues. Per germline, CDR1 DFQATT and CDR2 SNEGSKA (reference sequence). CDR3 residues: CSARDTLEETQYF. CDR3 bases: TGCAGTGCTAGAGACACTTTAGAAGAGACCCAGTACTTC.

The rearrangement joins TRBV29-1 to TRBJ1-3; a possible D gene is TRBD1 (5 bases). The CDR3 covers 14 residues. Trimming took 6 bases from V and 1 from J, leaving 13 bases between them. Germline CDR1 is SQVTM and CDR2 is ANQGSEA. The DNA of the CDR3 is TGCAGCGTCTGGGGGGGGGAATCTGGAAACACCATATATTTT. The encoded protein is CSVWGGESGNTIYF.

This clonotype showed up many times. The chain joins TRBV15 to TRBJ1-5; D possibly corresponds to TRBD1 (5 bases). Trimming pared 9 bases from V and 6 bases from J, leaving 21 bases between. Germline CDR1 LNHNV, CDR2 YYDKDF (reference sequence). The CDR3 is made up of 15 amino acids. The CDR3 bases are TGTGCCACATCCTATGGGAGGGGAGTAGGTCAGCCCCAGCATTTT. It specifies CATSYGRGVGQPQHF.

This clonotype was observed at least ten times. This chain connects TRBV20-1 to TRBJ1-2; possible D gene TRBD1, 6 bases. This CDR3 region has 13 residues. Germline CDR1 and CDR2: DFQATT and SNEGSKA (reference sequence). V was shortened by 3 bases and J by 6 bases, with 14 bases between the two germline ends. The CDR3 loop reads CSASGDTFNGYTF. The CDR3 DNA sequence: TGCAGTGCTAGTGGGGACACATTTAATGGCTACACCTTC.